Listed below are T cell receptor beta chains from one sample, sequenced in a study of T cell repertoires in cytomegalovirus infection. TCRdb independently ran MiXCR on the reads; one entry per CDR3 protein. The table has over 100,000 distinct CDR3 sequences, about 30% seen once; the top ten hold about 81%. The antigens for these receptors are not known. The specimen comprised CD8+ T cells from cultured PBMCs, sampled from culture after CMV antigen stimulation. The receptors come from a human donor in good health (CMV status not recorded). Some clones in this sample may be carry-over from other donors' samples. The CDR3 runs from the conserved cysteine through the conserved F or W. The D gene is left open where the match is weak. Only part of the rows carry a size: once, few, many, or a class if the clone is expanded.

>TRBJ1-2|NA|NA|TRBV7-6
TGTGCCAGCAGCTTAGATGGGGCCGGGACACTCGGAGGCTACACCTTC
CASSLDGAGTLGGYTF
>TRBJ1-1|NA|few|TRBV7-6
TGTGCCAGCAGCTTAGCGTGGGGAAATGAAGCTTTCTTT
CASSLAWGNEAFF
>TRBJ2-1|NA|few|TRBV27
TGTGCCAGCAGTTTATCTGGCCCCCCAGGGAATGAGCAGTTCTTC
CASSLSGPPGNEQFF
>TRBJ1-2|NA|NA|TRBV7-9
TGTGCCAGCAGCTTCCCGACTACACAGGGACACTATGGCTACACCTTC
CASSFPTTQGHYGYTF
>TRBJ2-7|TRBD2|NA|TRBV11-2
TGTGCCAGCAGCTCGGGGGGACTAACCTACGAGCAGTACTTC
CASSSGGLTYEQYF
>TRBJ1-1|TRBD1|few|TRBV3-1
TGTGCCAGCAGAGCGGGACAGATGAACACTGAAGCTTTCTTT
CASRAGQMNTEAFF
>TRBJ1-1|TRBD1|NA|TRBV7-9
TGTGCCAGCAGCTTATCTGGGACAGGTATGAACACTGAAGCTTTCTTT
CASSLSGTGMNTEAFF
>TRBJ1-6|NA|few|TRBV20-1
TGCAGTGCCCCTGAGAAGGGCCTGGATTCACCCCTCCACTTT
CSAPEKGLDSPLHF
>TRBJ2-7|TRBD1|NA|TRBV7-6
TGTGCCACCGACAGGGACTACGAGCAGTACTTC
CATDRDYEQYF
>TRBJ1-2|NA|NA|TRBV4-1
TGCGCCAGCAGCCAAGATCCGGAGACAAGGAGTTATGGCTACACCTTC
CASSQDPETRSYGYTF
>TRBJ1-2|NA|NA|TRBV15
TGTGCCACCAGCAGGGGAAACCTTTATGGCTACACCTTC
CATSRGNLYGYTF
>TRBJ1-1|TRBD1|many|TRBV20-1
TGCAGTGCTAGAGATTTCCGACAGGGAGTCCCGTCTGATGAAGCTTTCTTT
CSARDFRQGVPSDEAFF
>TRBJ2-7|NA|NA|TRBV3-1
TGTGCCAGCAGCCGCGGGACAGACCCCACGAACTTC
CASSRGTDPTNF
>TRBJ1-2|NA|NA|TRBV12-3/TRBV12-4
TGTGCCAGCAGTCCTCAGGGCTTTTACTATGGCTACACCTTC
CASSPQGFYYGYTF
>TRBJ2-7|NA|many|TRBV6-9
TGTGCCAGCGCCCGGCTAGCTAACTACGAGCAGTACTTC
CASARLANYEQYF
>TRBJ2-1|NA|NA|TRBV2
TGTGCCAGCAGTTTTAGCGGAACGAGCTCCTACAATGAGCAGTTCTTC
CASSFSGTSSYNEQFF
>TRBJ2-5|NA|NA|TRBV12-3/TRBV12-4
TGTGCCAGCAGTTTTATGAGGGAGACCCAGTACTTC
CASSFMRETQYF
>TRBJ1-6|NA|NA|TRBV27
TGTGCCAGCAGTTTAATGGGGGCGGTTTCACCCCTCCACTTT
CASSLMGAVSPLHF
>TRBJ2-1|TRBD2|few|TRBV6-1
TGTGCCAGCAGTGAAGCCGGGACTAGCTTCTACAATGAGCAGTTCTTC
CASSEAGTSFYNEQFF
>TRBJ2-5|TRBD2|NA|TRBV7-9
TGTGCCAGCAGGCCAACTAGCGGGGGTGAGACCCAGTACTTC
CASRPTSGGETQYF
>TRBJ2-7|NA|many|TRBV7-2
TGTGCCAGCAGCTTAGAGGCGGGGCTAGGGGCCTACGAGCAGTACTTC
CASSLEAGLGAYEQYF
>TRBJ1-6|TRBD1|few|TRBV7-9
TGTGCCAGCAGCGATGACAGGGGGAATTCACCCCTCCACTTT
CASSDDRGNSPLHF
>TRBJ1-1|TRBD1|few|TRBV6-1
TGTGCCAGCAGACGGACAGGGCCAAACACTGAAGCTTTCTTT
CASRRTGPNTEAFF
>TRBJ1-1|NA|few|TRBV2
TGTGCCAGCAGGAACCAGGGAGGCACTGAAGCTTTCTTT
CASRNQGGTEAFF
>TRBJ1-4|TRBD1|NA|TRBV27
TGTGCCAGCAGCACCCGGACAGGGGTTATTGAAAAACTGTTTTTT
CASSTRTGVIEKLFF
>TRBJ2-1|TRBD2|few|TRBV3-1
TGTGCCAGCGTAAAGACTAGCGGAGAGTACAATGAGCAGTTCTTC
CASVKTSGEYNEQFF
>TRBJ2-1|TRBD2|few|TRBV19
TGTGCCAGTAGTATCTCTAGCGGGGGGGACAATGAGCAGTTCTTC
CASSISSGGDNEQFF
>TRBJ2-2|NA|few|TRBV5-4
TGTGCCAGCAGCTTGGCGACCCGGCGTTCCACCGGGGAGCTGTTTTTT
CASSLATRRSTGELFF